This TCR beta chain was sequenced during a study of beta chain features in type 1 diabetes. Study-level points and caveats: Still unanswered here is whether HLA type influences TCRB rearrangement.

Comments on this clone: Antigen specificity is unknown.

CD4+ naive, central memory, regulatory and stem cell-like memory cells were sorted via CD45RO/CCR7/CD25/CD127/CD95/CD27. Isolated RNA was reverse transcribed in full, so expressed TCRB transcripts were sequenced. Generated by immunoSEQ multiplex PCR, the TCRdb table keeps only in-frame clones and is missing some. This table holds roughly 140,000 clones, around 8% found once. The clonotype was recovered from a man between 18 and 35 years old in good health. Specimen: central memory CD4+ T cells from blood.

The CDR3 spells CASSLERLAGGLLSTDTQYF. The CDR3 DNA reads as TGTGCCAGCAGCTTAGAACGGCTAGCGGGAGGACTTCTCAGCACAGATACGCAGTATTTT. The V and J genes are TRBV11-2 and TRBJ2-3; 11 nucleotides line up with TRBD2. CDR3 length equals 20 residues. V was clipped by 0 bases and J by 0 bases; unmatched bases: 11. Germline-derived CDR1 and CDR2 are SGHAT and FQNNGV.